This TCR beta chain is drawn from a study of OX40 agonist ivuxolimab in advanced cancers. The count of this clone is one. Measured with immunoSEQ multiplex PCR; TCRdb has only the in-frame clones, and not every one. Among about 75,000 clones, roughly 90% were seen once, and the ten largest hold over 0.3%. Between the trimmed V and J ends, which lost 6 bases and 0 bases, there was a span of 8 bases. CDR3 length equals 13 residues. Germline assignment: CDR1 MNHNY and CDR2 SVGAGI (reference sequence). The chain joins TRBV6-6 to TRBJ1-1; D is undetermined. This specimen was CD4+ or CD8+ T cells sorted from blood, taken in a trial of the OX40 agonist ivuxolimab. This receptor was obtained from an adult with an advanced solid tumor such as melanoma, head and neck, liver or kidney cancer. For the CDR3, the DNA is TGTGCCAGCAGCCCTGTCTTGAACACTGAAGCTTTCTTT. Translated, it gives CASSPVLNTEAFF.